The TCR beta chain described here comes from a study of CD8 T cells in Susac syndrome. This CDR3 is 11 amino acids long. Germline V lookup: CDR1 SGHRS, CDR2 YFSETQ. Between the trimmed V and J ends, which lost 4 bases and 12 bases, there was a span of 11 bases. The multiple sclerosis control group comprised treatment-naive patients with stable or active relapsing-remitting disease. The CD8+ and CD4+ T cells were isolated magnetically using a negative isolation approach, whereas the TEMRA cells were enriched by FACS. With random hexamers, reverse transcription was performed on about 0.5 to 1 ug of RNA. By means of immunoSEQ multiplex PCR, TCR beta CDR3 spanning 54 Vbeta and 13 Jbeta underwent amplification. TCRdb analysed the immunoSEQ multiplex PCR reads with MiXCR anew, one entry per CDR3 protein. Here the sample spans 130,000 or so distinct CDR3 sequences, 95% being singletons.

Sequencing used CD4+ T cells from PBMCs. This chain uses TRBV5-1 with TRBJ2-1, with D possibly called TRBD1 or TRBD2 (5 bases each). The clonotype comes from a human donor with multiple sclerosis. The DNA for the CDR3 is TGCGCCAGCAGCACCCGGGACGGGCAGTTCTTC. Translated: CASSTRDGQFF.